A selection of T cell receptor beta chains follows, all from one sample in a study of T-cell reconstitution after alpha-beta-depleted transplantation in children. One entry per CDR3 protein results from TCRdb running MiXCR on the PCR reads. The table has roughly 220,000 distinct CDR3 sequences, 12% seen once. The source was PBMCs from the stem cell graft donor, collected from the stem cell graft. Every receptor here comes from a human donor who donated a stem cell graft to a child with acute lymphoblastic leukemia. Both conserved end residues are trimmed from each CDR3. Some rows mark clone size as missing; the rest say once, few, many or name a class of expanded clone.

J gene | V gene | clone size | CDR3 protein
TRBJ2-7 | TRBV7-2 | - | ASSAIAGPYEQY
TRBJ2-2 | TRBV11-2 | few | ASSPTGRFTETNTGELF
TRBJ2-2 | TRBV6-6 | many | ASVAGGTGELF
TRBJ1-1 | TRBV6-5 | many | ASSYWGPSTEAF
TRBJ2-5 | TRBV20-1 | - | SASPRGGGETQY
TRBJ1-1 | TRBV15 | many | ATSSGPGRQPNEAF
TRBJ2-1 | TRBV20-1 | - | SAEKKSGGVLGNNEQF
TRBJ1-6 | TRBV2 | many | ASSFQQGNSPLH
TRBJ2-7 | TRBV5-1 | many | ASSLVTGQPYEQY
TRBJ2-7 | TRBV5-1 | many | ASRPTSGSSYEQY
TRBJ2-4 | TRBV29-1 | many | SVEVRDRVVGKNIQY
TRBJ1-2 | TRBV20-1 | - | SARSDRVVHGYT
TRBJ2-1 | TRBV6-5 | many | ASSYSQSYNEQF
TRBJ1-2 | TRBV28 | many | ASSSWTELYGYT
TRBJ2-5 | TRBV4-3 | many | ASSQISGQETQY
TRBJ1-1 | TRBV13 | - | ASREWGGTEAF
TRBJ2-1 | TRBV15 | many | ATSRDSNEQF
TRBJ2-7 | TRBV7-2 | - | ASSIGLLPYEQY